Listed below are T cell receptor beta chains from one sample, sequenced in a study of cytomegalovirus exposure and HLA in healthy donors. This table comes from immunoSEQ multiplex PCR, and its TCRdb copy is limited to in-frame clones, with some not included. This sample has over 110,000 clones, with more than 75% found just once. Sequences were obtained from PBMCs. Every receptor here comes from a man in his late teens or twenties in good health and CMV-seropositive. The CDR3 runs from the conserved cysteine through the conserved F or W. Fields, in order: clone size, V gene, J gene, CDR3 protein. Size values are once, few and many counts, or a class for expanded clones, and some rows have none.

clone size: -
V gene: TRBV7-2
J gene: TRBJ1-3
CDR3 protein: CASSLDATRDTIYF

clone size: -
V gene: TRBV7-9
J gene: TRBJ2-1
CDR3 protein: CASSQSGKHNEQFF

clone size: -
V gene: TRBV5-6
J gene: TRBJ1-6
CDR3 protein: CASSWDRGQGYSPLHF

clone size: -
V gene: TRBV11-2
J gene: TRBJ2-5
CDR3 protein: CASSIPGQGTETQYF

clone size: -
V gene: TRBV25-1
J gene: TRBJ1-2
CDR3 protein: CASSGRRGYGYTF

clone size: -
V gene: TRBV6-5
J gene: TRBJ2-7
CDR3 protein: CASSNEAGGFYEQYF

clone size: -
V gene: TRBV4-1
J gene: TRBJ2-7
CDR3 protein: CASSQDTGLAGEQYF

clone size: -
V gene: TRBV25-1
J gene: TRBJ1-4
CDR3 protein: CASSETLGGEKLFF

clone size: -
V gene: TRBV2
J gene: TRBJ2-7
CDR3 protein: CASSDAGMYEQYF

clone size: few
V gene: TRBV5-4
J gene: TRBJ2-3
CDR3 protein: CASSLGSSGGFSDTQYF

clone size: -
V gene: TRBV30
J gene: TRBJ1-3
CDR3 protein: CAGSHDRFGNTIYF

clone size: -
V gene: TRBV11-2
J gene: TRBJ1-6
CDR3 protein: CASSRQGQINSPLHF

clone size: -
V gene: TRBV5-4
J gene: TRBJ2-3
CDR3 protein: CASSLGRQAGTDTQYF

clone size: -
V gene: TRBV27
J gene: TRBJ1-5
CDR3 protein: CASRLFSTGRFYQPQHF

clone size: -
V gene: TRBV29-1
J gene: TRBJ1-2
CDR3 protein: CSVVALTGNYGYTF

clone size: -
V gene: TRBV11-2
J gene: TRBJ2-7
CDR3 protein: CASRKGLASSYEQYF

clone size: -
V gene: TRBV5-1
J gene: TRBJ2-1
CDR3 protein: CASSSGTSNAYNEQFF

clone size: -
V gene: TRBV5-1
J gene: TRBJ2-7
CDR3 protein: CASSWGTGGGNEQYF

clone size: -
V gene: TRBV5-1
J gene: TRBJ2-1
CDR3 protein: CASSFTGLDWSSRNEQFF

clone size: once
V gene: TRBV27
J gene: TRBJ2-1
CDR3 protein: CASAYLPGTGDYNEQFF

clone size: -
V gene: TRBV5-1
J gene: TRBJ2-7
CDR3 protein: CASSLGQGAVEQYF

clone size: -
V gene: TRBV11-3
J gene: TRBJ2-5
CDR3 protein: CASSLLGGETQYF

clone size: few
V gene: TRBV7-2
J gene: TRBJ2-5
CDR3 protein: CASSPGQGLSETQYF

clone size: -
V gene: TRBV19
J gene: TRBJ2-7
CDR3 protein: CASSILGGSYEQYF

clone size: -
V gene: TRBV7-6
J gene: TRBJ2-3
CDR3 protein: CASSLATSGSTADTQYF

clone size: -
V gene: TRBV4-2
J gene: TRBJ2-5
CDR3 protein: CASSRNGLSAETQYF

clone size: many
V gene: TRBV25-1
J gene: TRBJ1-5
CDR3 protein: CASSDFVEDQPQHF

clone size: -
V gene: TRBV4-1
J gene: TRBJ2-7
CDR3 protein: CASSQEDSLSYEQYF

clone size: once
V gene: TRBV6-5
J gene: TRBJ2-7
CDR3 protein: CASSYSAGTSSYEQYF

clone size: -
V gene: TRBV4-2
J gene: TRBJ1-6
CDR3 protein: CASSQQQEYNSPLHF

clone size: -
V gene: TRBV7-2
J gene: TRBJ2-5
CDR3 protein: CASSFGGGRETQYF

clone size: -
V gene: TRBV5-1
J gene: TRBJ2-5
CDR3 protein: CASSLGPSGGPETQYF

clone size: -
V gene: TRBV10-3
J gene: TRBJ1-1
CDR3 protein: CAISPGGINTEAFF

clone size: once
V gene: TRBV9
J gene: TRBJ2-7
CDR3 protein: CASSAHGTVLSYEQYF

clone size: few
V gene: TRBV21-1
J gene: TRBJ2-1
CDR3 protein: CASSCRTPDSGNEQFF

clone size: -
V gene: TRBV10-3
J gene: TRBJ2-2
CDR3 protein: CATRPDRGDTGELFF

clone size: -
V gene: TRBV10-3
J gene: TRBJ2-7
CDR3 protein: CAISDGGREQYF

clone size: -
V gene: TRBV6-5
J gene: TRBJ1-2
CDR3 protein: CASNAGDHTGYTF

clone size: once
V gene: TRBV9
J gene: TRBJ1-2
CDR3 protein: CASSVPGGGYTF

clone size: -
V gene: TRBV5-8
J gene: TRBJ2-7
CDR3 protein: CASSLVSGTFYEQYF